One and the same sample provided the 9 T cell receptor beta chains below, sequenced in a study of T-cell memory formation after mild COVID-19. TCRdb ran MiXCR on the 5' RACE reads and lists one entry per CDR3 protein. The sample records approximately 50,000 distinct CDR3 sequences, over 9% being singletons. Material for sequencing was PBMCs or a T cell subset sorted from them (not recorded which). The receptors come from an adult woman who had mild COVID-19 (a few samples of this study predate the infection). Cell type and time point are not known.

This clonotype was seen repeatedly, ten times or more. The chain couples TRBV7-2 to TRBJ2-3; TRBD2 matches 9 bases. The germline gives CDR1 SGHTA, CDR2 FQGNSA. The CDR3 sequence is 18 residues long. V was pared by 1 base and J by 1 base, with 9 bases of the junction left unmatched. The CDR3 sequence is CASSLDLAGMGGTDTQYF. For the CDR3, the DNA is TGTGCCAGCAGCTTAGACCTAGCGGGGATGGGGGGCACAGATACGCAGTATTTT.

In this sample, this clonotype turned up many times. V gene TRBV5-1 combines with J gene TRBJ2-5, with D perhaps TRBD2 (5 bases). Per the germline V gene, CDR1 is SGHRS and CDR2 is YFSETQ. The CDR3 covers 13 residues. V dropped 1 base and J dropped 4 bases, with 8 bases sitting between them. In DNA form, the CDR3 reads TGCGCCAGCAGCTTGCCGAGCGGAGAGACCCAGTACTTC. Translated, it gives CASSLPSGETQYF.

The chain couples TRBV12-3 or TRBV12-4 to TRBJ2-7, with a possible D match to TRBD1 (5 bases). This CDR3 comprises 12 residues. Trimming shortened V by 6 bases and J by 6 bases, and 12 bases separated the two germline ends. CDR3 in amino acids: CASRSTGGEQYF. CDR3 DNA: TGTGCCAGCAGATCCACAGGTGGCGAGCAGTACTTC.

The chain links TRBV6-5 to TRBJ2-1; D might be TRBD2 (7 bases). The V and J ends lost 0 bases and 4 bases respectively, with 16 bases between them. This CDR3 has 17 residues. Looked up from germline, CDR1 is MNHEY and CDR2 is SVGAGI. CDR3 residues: CASSYSGGGSAYNEQFF. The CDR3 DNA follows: TGTGCCAGCAGTTACTCGGGGGGCGGGAGCGCGTACAATGAGCAGTTCTTC.

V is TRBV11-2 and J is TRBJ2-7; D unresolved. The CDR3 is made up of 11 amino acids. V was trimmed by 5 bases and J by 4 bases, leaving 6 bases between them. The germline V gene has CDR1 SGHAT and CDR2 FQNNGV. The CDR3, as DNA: TGTGCCAGCAGCCTCCTGTACGAGCAGTACTTC. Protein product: CASSLLYEQYF. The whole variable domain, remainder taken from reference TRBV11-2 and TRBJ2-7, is EAGVAQSPRYKIIEKRQSVAFWCNPISGHATLYWYQQILGQGPKLLIQFQNNGVVDDSQLPKDRFSAERLKGVDSTLKIQPAKLEDSAVYLCASSLLYEQYFGPGTRLTVT.

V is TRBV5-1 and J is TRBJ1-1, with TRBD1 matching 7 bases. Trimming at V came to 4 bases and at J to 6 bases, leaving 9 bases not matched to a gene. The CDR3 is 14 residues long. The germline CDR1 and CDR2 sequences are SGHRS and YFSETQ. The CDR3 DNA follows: TGCGCCAGCAGCCCCAGGGGGTTTACTGCTGAAGCTTTCTTT. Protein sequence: CASSPRGFTAEAFF.

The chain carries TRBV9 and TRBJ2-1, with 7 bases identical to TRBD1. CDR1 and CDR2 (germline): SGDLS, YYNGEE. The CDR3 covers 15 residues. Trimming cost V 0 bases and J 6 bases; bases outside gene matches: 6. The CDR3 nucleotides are TGTGCCAGCAGCGTAGAGGGGGCGCGATTCAATGAGCAGTTCTTC. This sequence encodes CASSVEGARFNEQFF.

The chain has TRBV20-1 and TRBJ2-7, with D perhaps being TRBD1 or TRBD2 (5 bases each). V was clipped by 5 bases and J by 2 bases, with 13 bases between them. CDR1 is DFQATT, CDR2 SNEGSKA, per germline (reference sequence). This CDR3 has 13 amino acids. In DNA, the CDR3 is TGCAGTGCTTTCGGTAGGGGAGCCTACGAGCAGTACTTC. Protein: CSAFGRGAYEQYF.

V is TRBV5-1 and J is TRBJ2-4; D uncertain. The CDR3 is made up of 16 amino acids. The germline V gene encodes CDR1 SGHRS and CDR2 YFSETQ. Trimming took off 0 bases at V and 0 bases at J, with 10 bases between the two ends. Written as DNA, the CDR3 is TGCGCCAGCAGCTTGGGTGAATTCCTAGCCAAAAACATTCAGTACTTC. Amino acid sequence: CASSLGEFLAKNIQYF.